This T cell receptor (beta chain) was recovered during a study of tissue T cells after allogeneic stem cell transplantation. The time point: mouse harvest day 7 after allogeneic transplant. Mouse grafts combined 10^7 T-cell-depleted bone marrow cells with 10^6 splenic CD5+ T cells. Tissues came from B6→BALB/c major-mismatch GVHD mice at day 7 or 14. This clone is labeled as medium-sized. Its target is not known. Each gene name is a mouse one. The sequenced fragment ends 1 residue before the CDR3 boundary, so the rest is inferred from the germline J gene. Overall study results and limits: TCR repertoires tracked anatomic similarity, regardless of disease or transplant status. Motif-based clustering found tissue-specific repertoire signatures shared across patients, though few clones were shared. Some tissue clones might be persisting host cells; their alloreactivity or antigen specificity was not determined.

Germline V gives CDR1 NNHNN, CDR2 SYGAGS (reference sequence). This CDR3 is 13 amino acids long. J gave up 3 bases and V 5 bases, and 0 bases lay outside the gene matches. Here immunoSEQ multiplex PCR was the method, and the copy in TCRdb shows in-frame clones only, minus some. The data show roughly 8,100 clones, about 50% seen once. The chain employs TRBV13-2 and TRBJ2-1; 9 positions agree with TRBD2. The sample consisted of lymph node tissue. The origin of this receptor is a female BALB/c mouse given C57BL/6 T cells with graft-versus-host disease after an allogeneic hematopoietic cell transplant. The part of the CDR3 DNA that was read is TGTGCCAGCGGGACTGGGGGCTATGCTGAGCAGTTC. This encodes CASGTGGYAEQF. The complete CDR3 reads CASGTGGYAEQFF.